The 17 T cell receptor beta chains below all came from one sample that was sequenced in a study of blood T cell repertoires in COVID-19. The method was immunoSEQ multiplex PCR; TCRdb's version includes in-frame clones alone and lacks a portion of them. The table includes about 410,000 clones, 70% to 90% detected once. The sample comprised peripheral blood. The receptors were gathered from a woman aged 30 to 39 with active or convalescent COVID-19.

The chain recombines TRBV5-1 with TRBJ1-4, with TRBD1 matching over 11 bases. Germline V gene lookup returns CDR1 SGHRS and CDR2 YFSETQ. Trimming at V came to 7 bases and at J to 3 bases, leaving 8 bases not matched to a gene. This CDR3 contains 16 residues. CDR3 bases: TGCGCCAGCGCCTTGGACAGGGGGCCGCCTAATGAAAAACTGTTTTTT. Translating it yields CASALDRGPPNEKLFF.

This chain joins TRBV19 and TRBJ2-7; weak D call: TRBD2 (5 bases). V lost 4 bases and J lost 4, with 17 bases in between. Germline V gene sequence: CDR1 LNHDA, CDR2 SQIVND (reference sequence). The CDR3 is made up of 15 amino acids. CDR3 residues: CASSRGADPKYEQYF. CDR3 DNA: TGTGCCAGTAGTAGGGGAGCCGATCCTAAATACGAGCAGTACTTC.

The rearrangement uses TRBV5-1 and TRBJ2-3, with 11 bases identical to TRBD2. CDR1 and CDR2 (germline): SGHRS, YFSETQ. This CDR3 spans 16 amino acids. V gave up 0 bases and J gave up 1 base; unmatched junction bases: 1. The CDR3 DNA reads TGCGCCAGCAGCTTGGGGACTAGCGGGCGCACAGATACGCAGTATTTT. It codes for CASSLGTSGRTDTQYF.

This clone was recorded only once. The CDR3 here is CASSLGQTQYF. In DNA form, the CDR3 reads TGTGCCAGCAGTTTGGGGCAGACCCAGTACTTC. V and J are TRBV12-3 or TRBV12-4 and TRBJ2-5, with D possibly matching TRBD1 (5 bases). The CDR3 is 11 amino acids. With 3 bases removed from V and 6 bases from J, the gap between germline ends came to 5 bases.

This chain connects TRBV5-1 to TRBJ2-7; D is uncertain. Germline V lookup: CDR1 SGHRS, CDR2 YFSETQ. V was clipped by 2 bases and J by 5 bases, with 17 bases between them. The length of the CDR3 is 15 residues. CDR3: CASSFPSSMNNEQYF. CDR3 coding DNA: TGCGCCAGCAGCTTCCCCTCCTCAATGAACAACGAGCAGTACTTC.

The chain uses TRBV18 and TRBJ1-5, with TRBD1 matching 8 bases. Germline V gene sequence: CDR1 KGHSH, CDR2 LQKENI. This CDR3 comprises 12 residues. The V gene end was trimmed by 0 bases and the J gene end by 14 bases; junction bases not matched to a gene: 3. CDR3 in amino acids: CASSPPQGAKHF. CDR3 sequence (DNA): TGTGCCAGCTCACCACCTCAGGGGGCGAAGCATTTT.

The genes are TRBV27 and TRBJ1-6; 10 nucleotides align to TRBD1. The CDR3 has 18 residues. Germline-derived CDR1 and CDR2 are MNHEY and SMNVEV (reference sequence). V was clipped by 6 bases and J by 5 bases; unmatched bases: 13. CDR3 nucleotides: TGTGCCAGCAGGAGCAGACAGGGGGCTCTCGCGAATAATTCACCCCTCCACTTT. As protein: CASRSRQGALANNSPLHF.

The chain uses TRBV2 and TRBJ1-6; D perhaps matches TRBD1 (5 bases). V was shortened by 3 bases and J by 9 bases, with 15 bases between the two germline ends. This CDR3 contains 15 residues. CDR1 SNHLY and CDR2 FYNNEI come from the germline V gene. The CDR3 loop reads CASSDVMGGGSPLHF. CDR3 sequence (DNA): TGTGCCAGCAGTGATGTTATGGGGGGAGGTTCACCCCTCCACTTT.

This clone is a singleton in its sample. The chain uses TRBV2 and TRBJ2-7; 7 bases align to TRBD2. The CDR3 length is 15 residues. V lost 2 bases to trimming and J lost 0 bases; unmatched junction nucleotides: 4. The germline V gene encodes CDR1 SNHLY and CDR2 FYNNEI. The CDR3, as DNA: TGTGCCAGCAGTGAACCAGCGGGGTACTCCTACGAGCAGTACTTC. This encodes CASSEPAGYSYEQYF.

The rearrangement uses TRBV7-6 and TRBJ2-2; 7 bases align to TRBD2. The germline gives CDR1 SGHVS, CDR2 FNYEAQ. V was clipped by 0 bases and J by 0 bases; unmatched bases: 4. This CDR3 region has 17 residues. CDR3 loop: CASSLARAGANTGELFF. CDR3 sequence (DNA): TGTGCCAGCAGCTTAGCGAGGGCGGGAGCGAACACCGGGGAGCTGTTTTTT.

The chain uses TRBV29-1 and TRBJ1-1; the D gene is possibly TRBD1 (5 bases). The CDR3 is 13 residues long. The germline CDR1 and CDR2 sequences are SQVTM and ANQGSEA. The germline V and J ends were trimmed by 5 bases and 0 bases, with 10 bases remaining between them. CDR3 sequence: CSVSRDLNTEAFF. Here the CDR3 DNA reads TGCAGCGTTAGCCGGGACTTGAACACTGAAGCTTTCTTT.

The DNA of the CDR3 is TGTGCCAGCAGTGAATCGCTAGGTGGTCCATACACCTTC. Encoded protein: CASSESLGGPYTF. The rearrangement joins TRBV25-1 to TRBJ1-2, with D uncertain. This CDR3 spans 13 amino acids. V dropped 1 base and J dropped 11 bases, with 14 bases sitting between them. Germline assignment: CDR1 MGHDK and CDR2 SYGVNS.

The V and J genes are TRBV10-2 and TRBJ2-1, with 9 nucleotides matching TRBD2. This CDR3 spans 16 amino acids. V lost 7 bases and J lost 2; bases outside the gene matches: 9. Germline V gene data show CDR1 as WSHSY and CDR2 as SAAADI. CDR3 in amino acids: CASKDSGLAAYNEQFF. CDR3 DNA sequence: TGCGCCAGCAAAGATTCGGGACTAGCCGCCTACAATGAGCAGTTCTTC.

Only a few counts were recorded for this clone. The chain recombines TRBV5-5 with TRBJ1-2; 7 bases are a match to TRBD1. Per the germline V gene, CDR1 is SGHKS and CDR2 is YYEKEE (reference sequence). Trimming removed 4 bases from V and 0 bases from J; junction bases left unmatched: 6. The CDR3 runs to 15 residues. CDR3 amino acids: CASSGRDSPNYGYTF. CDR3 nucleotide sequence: TGTGCCAGCAGCGGACGGGACAGCCCTAACTATGGCTACACCTTC. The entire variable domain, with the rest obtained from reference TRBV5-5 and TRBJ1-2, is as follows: DAGVTQSPTHLIKTRGQQVTLRCSPISGHKSVSWYQQVLGQGPQFIFQYYEKEERGRGNFPDRFSARQFPNYSSELNVNALLLGDSALYLCASSGRDSPNYGYTFGSGTRLTVV.

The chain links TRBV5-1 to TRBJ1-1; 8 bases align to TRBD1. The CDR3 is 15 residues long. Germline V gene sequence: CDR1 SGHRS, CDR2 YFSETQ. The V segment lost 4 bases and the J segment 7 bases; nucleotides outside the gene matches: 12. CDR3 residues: CASSPGARGQGEAFF. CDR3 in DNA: TGCGCCAGCAGCCCCGGGGCCAGGGGGCAGGGTGAAGCTTTCTTT.

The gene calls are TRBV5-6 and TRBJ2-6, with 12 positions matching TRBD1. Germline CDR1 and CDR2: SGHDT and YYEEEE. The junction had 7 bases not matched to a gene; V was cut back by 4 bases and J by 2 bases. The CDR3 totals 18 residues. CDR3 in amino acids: CASSNRDRGLAGANVLTF. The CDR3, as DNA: TGTGCCAGCAGCAACCGGGACAGGGGGCTGGCTGGGGCCAACGTCCTGACTTTC.

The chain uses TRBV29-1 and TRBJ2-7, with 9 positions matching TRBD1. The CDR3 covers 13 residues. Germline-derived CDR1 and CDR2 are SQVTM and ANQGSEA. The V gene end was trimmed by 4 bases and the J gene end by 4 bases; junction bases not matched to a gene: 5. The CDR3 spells CSVVGDRAYEQYF. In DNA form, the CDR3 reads TGCAGCGTTGTCGGGGACAGGGCATACGAGCAGTACTTC.